This TCR beta chain came from a study of early T cells in non-severe SARS-CoV-2 infection. This clonotype showed up just a few times. Individually, cDNA molecules had unique molecular identifiers attached to them. TCRdb redid the calling of the 5' RACE reads with MiXCR, one entry per CDR3 protein. The sample holds under 60,000 distinct CDR3 sequences, roughly a tenth seen once. Germline V lookup: CDR1 LNHDA, CDR2 SQIVND (reference sequence). This CDR3 comprises 16 residues. Unmatched junction bases numbered 11, after V lost 8 bases and J lost 4 bases. The sequence was obtained from an adult who was a healthcare worker with PCR-confirmed SARS-CoV-2 infection or an uninfected control (not recorded which). The chain joins TRBV19 to TRBJ1-4; 9 bases match TRBD1. The starting material was whole blood, obtained at baseline. The CDR3 DNA sequence: TGTGCCAGTTCTCCGGACAGGGGTGTGATTAATGAAAAACTGTTTTTT. Amino acids: CASSPDRGVINEKLFF.